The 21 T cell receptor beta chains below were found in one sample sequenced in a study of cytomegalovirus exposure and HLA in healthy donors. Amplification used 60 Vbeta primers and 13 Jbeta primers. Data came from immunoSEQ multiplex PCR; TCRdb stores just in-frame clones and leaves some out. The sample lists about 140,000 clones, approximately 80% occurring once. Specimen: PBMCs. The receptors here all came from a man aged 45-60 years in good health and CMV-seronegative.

CDR3 sequence (DNA): TGTGCCAGCAGTGAAACCGGTTCCTACGAGCAGTACTTC. Translated, it gives CASSETGSYEQYF. The chain employs TRBV6-1 and TRBJ2-7, with D hard to call. The CDR3 covers 13 residues. Germline lookup yields CDR1 MNHNS and CDR2 SASEGT. V lost 2 bases and J lost 1, with 6 bases in between.

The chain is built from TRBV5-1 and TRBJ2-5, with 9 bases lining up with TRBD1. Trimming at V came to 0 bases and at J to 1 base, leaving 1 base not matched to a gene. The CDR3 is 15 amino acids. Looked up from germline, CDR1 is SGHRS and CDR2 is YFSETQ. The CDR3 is CASSLGDRVQETQYF. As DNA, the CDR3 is TGCGCCAGCAGCTTGGGGGACAGGGTCCAAGAGACCCAGTACTTC.

The CDR3 DNA sequence: TGTGCCAGCAGCTTAGAACTAGCGGATAAAAACATTCAGTACTTC. This gives the protein CASSLELADKNIQYF. V and J are TRBV7-9 and TRBJ2-4, with TRBD2 identical over 8 bases. CDR3 size: 15 residues. CDR1 is SEHNR, CDR2 FQNEAQ, per germline (reference sequence). V shed 1 base and J 4 bases; nucleotides not matched to a gene: 3.

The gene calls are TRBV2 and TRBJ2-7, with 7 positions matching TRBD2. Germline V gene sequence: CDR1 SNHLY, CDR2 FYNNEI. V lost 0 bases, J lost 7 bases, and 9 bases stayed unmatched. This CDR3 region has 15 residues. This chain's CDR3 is CASSEARGRVREQYF. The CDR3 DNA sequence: TGTGCCAGCAGTGAAGCGCGTGGGAGGGTAAGAGAGCAGTACTTC.

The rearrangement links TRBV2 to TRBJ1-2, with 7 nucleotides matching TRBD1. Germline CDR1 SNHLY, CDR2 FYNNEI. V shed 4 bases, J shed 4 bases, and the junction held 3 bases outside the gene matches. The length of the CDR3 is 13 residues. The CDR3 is CASSGQGPYGYTF. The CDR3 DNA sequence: TGTGCCAGCAGTGGACAGGGACCCTATGGCTACACCTTC.

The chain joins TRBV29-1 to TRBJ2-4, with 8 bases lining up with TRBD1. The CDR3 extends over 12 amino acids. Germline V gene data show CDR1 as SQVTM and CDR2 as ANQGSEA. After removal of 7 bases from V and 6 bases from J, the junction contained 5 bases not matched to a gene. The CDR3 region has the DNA TGCAGCGCCTCACAGGGGGGAAACATTCAGTACTTC. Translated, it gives CSASQGGNIQYF. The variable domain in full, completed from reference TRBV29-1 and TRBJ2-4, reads SAVISQKPSRDICQRGTSLTIQCQVDSQVTMMFWYRQQPGQSLTLIATANQGSEATYESGFVIDKFPISRPNLTFSTLTVSNMSPEDSSIYLCSASQGGNIQYFGAGTRLSVL.

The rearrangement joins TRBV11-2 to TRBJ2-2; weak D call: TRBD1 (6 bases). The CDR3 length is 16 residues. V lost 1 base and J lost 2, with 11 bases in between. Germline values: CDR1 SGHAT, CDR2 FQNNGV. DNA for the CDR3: TGTGCCAGCAGCTTAGGGACAGCAAGTAACACCGGGGAGCTGTTTTTT. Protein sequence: CASSLGTASNTGELFF.

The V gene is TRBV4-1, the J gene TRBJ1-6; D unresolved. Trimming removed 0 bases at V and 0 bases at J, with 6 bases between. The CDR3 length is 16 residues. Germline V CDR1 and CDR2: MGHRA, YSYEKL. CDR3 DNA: TGCGCCAGCAGCCAAGAACAGAGCTCCTATAATTCACCCCTCCACTTT. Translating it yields CASSQEQSSYNSPLHF.

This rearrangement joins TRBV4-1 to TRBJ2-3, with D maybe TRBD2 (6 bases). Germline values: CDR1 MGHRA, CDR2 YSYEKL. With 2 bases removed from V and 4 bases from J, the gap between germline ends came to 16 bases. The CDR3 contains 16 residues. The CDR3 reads CASSQPPQGGPDTQYF. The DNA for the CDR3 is TGCGCCAGCAGCCAACCCCCGCAGGGAGGACCAGATACGCAGTATTTT.

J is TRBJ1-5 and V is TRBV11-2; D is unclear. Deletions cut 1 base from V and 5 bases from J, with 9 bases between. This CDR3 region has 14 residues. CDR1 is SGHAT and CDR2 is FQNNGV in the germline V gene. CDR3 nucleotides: TGTGCCAGCAGCTTAGGGGGAGTTCATCAGCCCCAGCATTTT. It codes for CASSLGGVHQPQHF.

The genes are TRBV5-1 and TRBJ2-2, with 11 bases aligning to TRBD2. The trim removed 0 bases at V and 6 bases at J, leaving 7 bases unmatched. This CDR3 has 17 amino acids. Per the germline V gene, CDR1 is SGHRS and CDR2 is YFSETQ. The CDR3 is CASSLAPLAGGPGELFF. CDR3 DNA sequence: TGCGCCAGCAGCTTGGCCCCCCTAGCGGGAGGACCCGGGGAGCTGTTTTTT.

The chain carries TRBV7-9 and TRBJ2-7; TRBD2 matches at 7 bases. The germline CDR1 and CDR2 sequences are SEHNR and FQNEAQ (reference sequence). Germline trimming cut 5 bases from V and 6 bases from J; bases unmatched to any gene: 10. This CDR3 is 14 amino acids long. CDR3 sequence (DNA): TGTGCCAGCAGCCCAAGCGGGACCTTTGTCGAGCAGTACTTC. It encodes CASSPSGTFVEQYF.

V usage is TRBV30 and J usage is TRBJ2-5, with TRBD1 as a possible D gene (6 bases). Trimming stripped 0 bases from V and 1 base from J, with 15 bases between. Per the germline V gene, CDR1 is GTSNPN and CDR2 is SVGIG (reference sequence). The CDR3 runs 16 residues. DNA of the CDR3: TGTGCCTGGAGTGTAATTTTAGGCAGGGGCCAAGAGACCCAGTACTTC. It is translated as CAWSVILGRGQETQYF.

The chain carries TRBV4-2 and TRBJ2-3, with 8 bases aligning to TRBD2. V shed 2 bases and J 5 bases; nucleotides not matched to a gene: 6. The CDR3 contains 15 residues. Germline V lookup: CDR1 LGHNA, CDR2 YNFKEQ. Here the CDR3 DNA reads TGTGCCAGCAGCCAACTTGGACTAGCTGGAGATACGCAGTATTTT. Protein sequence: CASSQLGLAGDTQYF.

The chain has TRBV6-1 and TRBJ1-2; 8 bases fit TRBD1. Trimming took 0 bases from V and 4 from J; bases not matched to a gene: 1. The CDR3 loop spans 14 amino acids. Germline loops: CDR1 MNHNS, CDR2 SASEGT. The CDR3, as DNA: TGTGCCAGCAGTGAAGCTGACAGGGGCTATGGCTACACCTTC. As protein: CASSEADRGYGYTF.

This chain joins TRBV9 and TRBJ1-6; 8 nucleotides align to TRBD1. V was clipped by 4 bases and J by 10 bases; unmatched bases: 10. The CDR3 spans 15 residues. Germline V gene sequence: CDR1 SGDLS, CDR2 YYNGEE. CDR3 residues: CASSPPGGAKSPLHF. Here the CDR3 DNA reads TGTGCCAGCAGCCCCCCAGGGGGCGCGAAATCACCCCTCCACTTT.

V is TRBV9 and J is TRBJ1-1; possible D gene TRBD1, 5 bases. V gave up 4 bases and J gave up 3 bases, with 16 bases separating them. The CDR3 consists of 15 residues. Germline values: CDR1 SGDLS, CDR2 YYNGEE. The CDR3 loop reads CASSPSGFVDTEAFF. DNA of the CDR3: TGTGCCAGCAGCCCCTCAGGGTTCGTGGACACTGAAGCTTTCTTT.

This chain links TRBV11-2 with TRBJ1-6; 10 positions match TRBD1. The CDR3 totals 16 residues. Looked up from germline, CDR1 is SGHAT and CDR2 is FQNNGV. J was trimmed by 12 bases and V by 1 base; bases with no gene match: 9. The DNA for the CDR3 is TGTGCCAGCAGCTTAGGCAAGACAGGGGGCGCAGGACCCCTCCACTTT. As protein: CASSLGKTGGAGPLHF.

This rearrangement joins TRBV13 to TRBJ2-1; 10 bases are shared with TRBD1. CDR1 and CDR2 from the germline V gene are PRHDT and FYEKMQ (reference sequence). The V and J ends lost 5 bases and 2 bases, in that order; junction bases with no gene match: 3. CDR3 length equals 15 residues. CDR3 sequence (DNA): TGTGCCAGCAGCCCCGGGACAGGGGCCTACAATGAGCAGTTCTTC. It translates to CASSPGTGAYNEQFF.

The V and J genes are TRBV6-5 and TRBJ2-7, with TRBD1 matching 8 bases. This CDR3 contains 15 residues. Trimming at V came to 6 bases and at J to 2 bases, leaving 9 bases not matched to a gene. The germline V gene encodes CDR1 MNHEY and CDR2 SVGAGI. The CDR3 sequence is CASREPGQDTYEQYF. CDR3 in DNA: TGTGCCAGCAGAGAACCGGGACAGGACACCTACGAGCAGTACTTC.

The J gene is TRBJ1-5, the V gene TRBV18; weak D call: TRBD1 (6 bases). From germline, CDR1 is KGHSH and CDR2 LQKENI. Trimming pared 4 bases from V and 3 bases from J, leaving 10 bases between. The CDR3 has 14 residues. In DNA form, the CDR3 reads TGTGCCAGCTCACTAGGACAGATCAATCAGCCCCAGCATTTT. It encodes CASSLGQINQPQHF.